There are many counts of the clone carrying this T cell receptor beta chain. Its target is unknown. The J segment lost 1 base and the V segment lost 4 bases, leaving 4 bases of the junction unmatched. Germline V CDR1 and CDR2: SQVTM, ANQGSEA. The CDR3 spans 13 residues. Calling Graves' hyperthyroidism stable meant ophthalmopathy did not progress within 18 months. Regions amplified from RNA transcripts were the TCR beta CDR3 regions. A first-round RT-PCR of the TCR CDR3 used the HTBI primer set. Each CDR3 protein gets one entry after TCRdb re-called the multiplex PCR reads with MiXCR. The sample includes nearly 110,000 distinct CDR3 sequences, approximately 15% of them seen just once. This specimen comes from a study of T cells in Graves' hyperthyroidism and ophthalmopathy. Whole-study context: Peripheral blood was taken when the disease was first diagnosed, before any treatment began. Study conclusions and caveats: Researchers report that a 13 V-J model separated ophthalmopathy from stable hyperthyroidism.

The clonotype was recovered from a woman aged 50 to 60 with Graves' hyperthyroidism. What was sequenced was blood. The rearrangement joins TRBV29-1 to TRBJ2-7; 7 positions match TRBD2. CDR3 residues: CSVAGLGSYEQYF. In DNA, the CDR3 is TGCAGCGTTGCAGGACTAGGTTCCTACGAGCAGTACTTC.